This TCR beta chain emerged from a study of blood T cells in healthy people across ages. Findings and limits, study-wide: While age rose, TCR beta diversity per million T cells dropped in a roughly linear way.

Staff drew roughly 10 milliliters of peripheral blood from each donor. The V end lost 4 bases, the J end lost 7 bases, and 14 bases lay between the germline ends. The CDR3 has 14 residues. Germline CDR1 reads SGDLS; CDR2 reads YYNGEE. As concerns this clonotype: Its antigen is as yet unknown.

Primed by a sample-barcoded 5' primer and a J-beta primer mix, a second PCR proceeded for about 6 to 12 cycles. TCRdb independently ran MiXCR on the 5' RACE reads; one entry per CDR3 protein. Altogether some 550,000 distinct CDR3 sequences are present, about 45% being singletons, with the ten largest covering approximately 25%. Sequencing was carried out using blood. The genes are TRBV9 and TRBJ1-4, with unresolved D. The source of this sequence is a man aged 80 or over in good health. CDR3 amino acids: CASSPNTRSEKLFF. The CDR3 nucleotides read TGTGCCAGCAGCCCCAATACAAGGAGTGAAAAACTGTTTTTT.